This TCR beta chain comes out of a study of neurological immune-mediated disorders (dated by TCRdb to about 2019). As for the study more broadly: Among the approximately 34 multiple sclerosis patients, relapsing-remitting MS was present in 31 and secondary progressive MS was present in 3. Peripheral blood TCR-beta repertoires from patients with HTLV-I-associated myelopathy (HAM/TSP), patients with multiple sclerosis, and healthy controls were compared in the study using UMI-based sequencing. The approximately 110 TCR-beta libraries included longitudinal samples, technical triplicates and paired sorted CD4+ and CD8+ T-cell subsets alongside PBMC samples. The cohort was made up of 68 subjects, consisting of around 14 HAM/TSP patients, around 35 multiple sclerosis patients and 20 healthy controls. Beyond this particular receptor, the publication reports: Repertoires from 18 of 34 MS patients were grouped by phylogenetic analysis into a cluster of related CDR3 sequences, suggesting a possible repertoire-level signature. No clinical or MRI features were associated with the MS cluster, and the authors said that larger cohorts are needed. Across subjects, expanded clones never shared an identical CDR3 amino acid sequence, which suggests that the TCR-beta repertoires in every group were private. TCR clonal expansion was highest in HAM/TSP patients and lowest in MS patients, with MS patients falling below even healthy controls.

There are 17 amino acids in the CDR3, from cysteine to phenylalanine inclusive. Of the read, only the CDR3 DNA is kept; its 51 bases are in frame from base 1. V is cut back by 2 bases and J by 0 bases, with 7 bases in the junction unmatched. For CDR1 and CDR2, the germline V gene (reference sequence) lists DFQATT and SNEGSKA. For unsorted PBMC libraries, 2 million PBMCs were used after storage in RNAlater at -80 degrees C until RNA extraction. The multiple sclerosis patients were enrolled in a US clinical protocol that evaluated disease progression with magnetic resonance imaging. Peripheral blood was subjected to Ficoll-Hypaque density gradient centrifugation to isolate PBMCs, which were then cryopreserved in liquid nitrogen. This clonotype was seen ten or more times. Its antigen is still unknown. No per-base quality is available; no much larger clone lies one base away. To synthesize cDNA, template-switch 5'RACE was performed with a primer carrying a 10-nucleotide random unique molecular identifier so that each TCR transcript was tagged. Every sequencing run covered 15-18 subjects and yielded more than 170 million TCR-beta sequences. The RNeasy kit was used for extraction of total RNA. The KAPA Real-time Library Amplification kit was used to amplify TCR-beta VDJ regions with primers targeting the TCR constant region and the 5'RACE anchor. A first PCR added sample indexes and Illumina adaptors, after which a second PCR increased the library yield. After purification with Ampure beads, the TCR product of roughly 650 bp was size-selected on a 2% E-gel SizeSelection system. Before pooling, library quality was checked on a Bioanalyzer, concentration was measured with Qubit, and libraries were quantified with the Kapa Library Quantification kit. An Illumina HiSeq 2500 was used to sequence the libraries paired-end at 2 x 150 bp. To increase sequence diversity, about 23-32% phiX was spiked into each library pool. The authors processed their data as follows. The UMI-based MiGEC pipeline processed quality-filtered reads and removed over 80% of raw TCR sequences during error correction. VDJ genes were aligned to IMGT germline references, and each clonotype was defined by a unique CDR3 amino acid sequence together with V-J genes. Clonal expansion, Shannon diversity and CDR3 relatedness were evaluated with VDJtools (CalcPairwiseDistances, ClusterSamples), while phylogenetic trees were built in CLCbio workbench. Clones with at least 8 unique UMIs were defined as expanded, with this threshold being based on coefficient-of-variation modelling across technical triplicates. TCRdb handled the public reads itself, with Q25 trimming in fastp and clone calling in MiXCR, and kept productive beta chains. Each record represents a unique CDR3 protein, reported with the most common genes and DNA among its rows. For this entry, the V and J calls and clone size follow TCRdb and not the study's own pipeline. The sample includes 65,000 to 95,000 distinct CDR3 sequences, with around 4.6% observed a single time. The ten largest clones add up to 2% to 2.5% of the sample.

This clonotype was obtained from a woman younger than 45 with multiple sclerosis. The sample comprised PBMCs. The receptor chain draws on TRBV20-1 and TRBJ2-5; 12 middle bases align to TRBD2. CDR3 sequence: CSARPTSGGHYQETQYF. In nucleotide form, the sequence is TGCAGTGCTAGACCGACTAGCGGGGGTCACTACCAAGAGACCCAGTACTTC.